These 9 T cell receptor beta chains were all obtained from the same sample, sequenced in a study of blood T cell repertoires in COVID-19. Here immunoSEQ multiplex PCR was the method, and the copy in TCRdb shows in-frame clones only, minus some. This table has approximately 50,000 clones, 70% to 90% appearing once. Sequencing input: peripheral blood. The receptors here all came from a woman older than 75 with acute or convalescent COVID-19.

The V gene is TRBV4-1, the J gene TRBJ2-1; the match to TRBD1 covers 7 bases. After removal of 4 bases from V and 7 bases from J, the junction contained 13 bases not matched to a gene. The CDR3 spans 16 residues. CDR1 is MGHRA, CDR2 YSYEKL, per germline. The CDR3 reads CASSLQGGQGDNEQFF. The DNA for the CDR3 is TGCGCCAGCAGCCTCCAAGGCGGGCAGGGGGATAATGAGCAGTTCTTC.

The rearrangement uses TRBV4-2 and TRBJ2-7; TRBD2 matches at 14 bases. Per germline, CDR1 LGHNA and CDR2 YNFKEQ. The V segment lost 0 bases and the J segment 3 bases; nucleotides outside the gene matches: 1. The CDR3 length is 16 residues. CDR3 protein: CASSQEGTSGGYEQYF. In nucleotides, the CDR3 is TGTGCCAGCAGCCAAGAAGGGACTAGCGGGGGCTACGAGCAGTACTTC.

The genes are TRBV7-2 and TRBJ1-6; 10 bases match TRBD1. This CDR3 has 15 residues. Germline lookup yields CDR1 SGHTA and CDR2 FQGNSA. V shed 6 bases, J shed 6 bases, and the junction held 5 bases outside the gene matches. CDR3 loop: CASRPGTGVNSPLHF. CDR3 nucleotide sequence: TGTGCCAGCAGGCCCGGGACAGGGGTTAATTCACCCCTCCACTTT.

V usage is TRBV2 and J usage is TRBJ2-3; the match to TRBD2 covers 8 bases. This CDR3 is built from 14 residues. The germline V gene has CDR1 SNHLY and CDR2 FYNNEI. After removal of 11 bases from V and 6 bases from J, the junction contained 13 bases not matched to a gene. The CDR3 here is CASGRDVTWDTQYF. In DNA form, the CDR3 reads TGTGCCTCCGGGAGGGACGTAACTTGGGATACGCAGTATTTT.

The chain carries TRBV5-1 and TRBJ1-2, with 7 positions matching TRBD1. Germline V gene data show CDR1 as SGHRS and CDR2 as YFSETQ. The length of the CDR3 is 15 residues. V lost 4 bases, J lost 2 bases, and 8 bases stayed unmatched. The CDR3 DNA sequence: TGCGCCAGCAGCCCCGCCGAGGGGGCCAACTATGGCTACACCTTC. Translating gives CASSPAEGANYGYTF.

The V gene is TRBV9, the J gene TRBJ2-2, with 7 bases lining up with TRBD2. The germline V gene has CDR1 SGDLS and CDR2 YYNGEE. The CDR3 sequence is 12 residues long. Losses at the gene ends were 6 bases for V and 4 bases for J; bases not matched to a gene: 0. DNA of the CDR3: TGTGCCAGCACGGGGGGCACCGGGGAGCTGTTTTTT. Protein sequence: CASTGGTGELFF.

Note on this clone: Compared with germline, one end of the junction differs, possibly owing to a read error. The gene calls are TRBV7-6 and TRBJ1-3, with D perhaps TRBD1 (6 bases). The CDR3 is made up of 16 amino acids. The germline CDR1 and CDR2 sequences are SGHVS and FNYEAQ. The CDR3 loop is CVSSPTNREAGNTIYF. The CDR3 DNA reads as TGTGTCAGCAGCCCGACGAACAGGGAAGCTGGAAACACCATATATTTT.

This clone was recorded a few times. The CDR3 bases are TGTGCCAGCAGCTTCAAAAGCGGGGGGTCTGATGAGCAGTTCTTC. Residues: CASSFKSGGSDEQFF. J is TRBJ2-1 and V is TRBV7-2; 9 bases map to TRBD2. The CDR3 loop spans 15 amino acids. V was clipped by 3 bases and J by 8 bases; unmatched bases: 8. Germline CDR1 reads SGHTA; CDR2 reads FQGNSA.

The rearrangement links TRBV7-8 to TRBJ2-7, with TRBD1 identical over 7 bases. After removal of 3 bases from V and 2 bases from J, the junction contained 7 bases not matched to a gene. The CDR3 is 15 residues long. Germline lookup yields CDR1 SGHVS and CDR2 FQNEAQ. CDR3 sequence (DNA): TGTGCCAGCAGCTTTCGACAGGGCCGGACCTACGAGCAGTACTTC. This codes for CASSFRQGRTYEQYF.